This TCR beta chain was retrieved from a study of T cell clonotyping in hematopoietic cell transplantation. Study results and limitations: Pathologically expanded recipient clonotypes increased progressively from day 30 to day 180 as diversity fell. Higher Inverse Simpson Index values in graft donor and pretransplant recipient predicted broader posttransplant TCR diversity.

The time point is: recipient sample about 28 days before transplant, after cytoreduction. About this clone: Its matching antigen is unknown.

The CDR3 is made up of 13 amino acids. The germline CDR1 and CDR2 sequences are MNHEY and SMNVEV (reference sequence). Trimming at V came to 5 bases and at J to 5 bases, leaving 3 bases not matched to a gene. Here immunoSEQ multiplex PCR was the method, and the copy in TCRdb shows in-frame clones only, minus some. The data show about 29,000 clones, 65% to 80% seen once. The V and J genes are TRBV27 and TRBJ1-2; 9 positions agree with TRBD1. Here the sequenced sample was peripheral blood mononuclear cells, taken before stem cell transplant. This sequence was found in a woman in her twenties or thirties with chronic myeloid leukemia. Some clones in this sample may be carry-over from other donors' samples. CDR3 sequence (DNA): TGTGCCAGCAGTCCTGGGACAGGGTATGGCTACACCTTC. This gives the protein CASSPGTGYGYTF.